The 22 T cell receptor beta chains in this list originate from one sample, sequenced in a study of tumor-infiltrating lymphocytes in localized non-small cell lung cancer. Sequenced by immunoSEQ multiplex PCR; TCRdb stores in-frame clones only, minus some. In the table there are about 10,000 clones, 70% to 90% of which are singletons. The sequenced sample was uninvolved lung tissue not adjacent to the tumor. All receptors come from a human donor with non-small cell lung cancer.

The genes are TRBV6-6 and TRBJ2-7, with D possibly TRBD1 on 5 matching bases. Germline V gives CDR1 MNHNY, CDR2 SVGAGI (reference sequence). The V gene lost 5 bases and the J gene lost 1 base, with 15 bases spanning the gap. This CDR3 comprises 15 residues. The DNA of the CDR3 is TGTGCCAGCAGTGCCTACTACCGACAGTCCTACGAGCAGTACTTC. Its translation: CASSAYYRQSYEQYF.

This clone appeared a few times. The chain has TRBV2 and TRBJ2-7; D gene ambiguous. V gave up 2 bases and J gave up 5 bases, with 7 bases separating them. The V gene's germline CDR1 is SNHLY and CDR2 FYNNEI. This CDR3 is built from 12 residues. The CDR3 DNA reads TGTGCCAGCAGTGAACTAGGTGACGAGCAGTACTTC. It translates to CASSELGDEQYF.

The J gene is TRBJ1-2, the V gene TRBV30, with 7 nucleotides matching TRBD1. V lost 1 base to trimming and J lost 8 bases; unmatched junction nucleotides: 13. The CDR3 is 15 residues long. Germline assignment: CDR1 GTSNPN and CDR2 SVGIG (reference sequence). The CDR3 coding sequence is TGTGCCTGGAGTGCGGGGACGGCAGGGGGATACGGCTACACCTTC. Protein product: CAWSAGTAGGYGYTF.

The rearrangement links TRBV19 to TRBJ1-6; D unclear. With 5 bases removed from V and 7 bases from J, the gap between germline ends came to 6 bases. Looked up from germline, CDR1 is LNHDA and CDR2 is SQIVND (reference sequence). The CDR3 has 12 amino acids. The CDR3 loop is CASSAKNSPLHF. The CDR3 bases are TGTGCCAGTAGTGCAAAGAATTCACCCCTCCACTTT. The full variable domain, its missing parts supplied by reference TRBV19 and TRBJ1-6, is DGGITQSPKYLFRKEGQNVTLSCEQNLNHDAMYWYRQDPGQGLRLIYYSQIVNDFQKGDIAEGYSVSREKKESFPLTVTSAQKNPTAFYLCASSAKNSPLHFGNGTRLTVT.

V and J are TRBV15 and TRBJ2-7; TRBD2 might be the D (6 bases). Germline CDR1 reads LNHNV; CDR2 reads YYDKDF (reference sequence). The CDR3 has 15 amino acids. Trimming left V 0 bases short and J 0 bases short, with 9 bases between. The CDR3 sequence: CATSREVGSSYEQYF. CDR3 sequence (DNA): TGTGCCACCAGCAGAGAAGTCGGGAGCTCCTACGAGCAGTACTTC.

This clone was detected once. The J gene is TRBJ2-7, the V gene TRBV29-1; 11 bases fit TRBD1. Trimming at V came to 6 bases and at J to 4 bases, leaving 11 bases not matched to a gene. CDR1 and CDR2 (germline): SQVTM, ANQGSEA. The CDR3 covers 15 residues. The CDR3 region has the DNA TGCAGCGTAGTTACTGGACAGGGGGCAATGTACGAGCAGTACTTC. This sequence encodes CSVVTGQGAMYEQYF.

This chain uses TRBV16 with TRBJ1-5, with unresolved D. The germline V and J ends were trimmed by 4 bases and 5 bases, with 9 bases remaining between them. Germline CDR1 and CDR2: KGHSY and FQNENV. This CDR3 has 13 amino acids. The CDR3 nucleotides are TGTGCCAGCAGCCGGACTGGGGATCAGCCCCAGCATTTT. Its translation is CASSRTGDQPQHF.

The V gene is TRBV13, the J gene TRBJ2-2; 8 bases map to TRBD2. This CDR3 contains 17 residues. With 5 bases clipped from V and 7 bases from J, the junction kept 15 bases outside the gene matches. The germline CDR1 and CDR2 sequences are PRHDT and FYEKMQ (reference sequence). CDR3 region: CASSPVRGLGSSGELFF. The CDR3 region has the DNA TGTGCCAGCAGCCCCGTCCGGGGACTAGGTTCAAGCGGGGAGCTGTTTTTT.

This clone turned up a few times. The chain links TRBV4-1 to TRBJ2-2; the match to TRBD2 covers 10 bases. The CDR3 is made up of 18 amino acids. After removal of 0 bases from V and 6 bases from J, the junction contained 10 bases not matched to a gene. Germline CDR1 MGHRA, CDR2 YSYEKL. The CDR3 reads CASSQDTSGGVGAGELFF. The CDR3 nucleotides read TGCGCCAGCAGCCAAGATACCAGCGGGGGGGTTGGCGCCGGGGAGCTGTTTTTT.

The chain carries TRBV14 and TRBJ2-1, with no clear D. CDR1 SGHDN and CDR2 FVKESK come from the germline V gene. The ends were cut back, 1 base at V and 2 bases at J, with 9 bases in the middle. CDR3 length: 15 residues. The CDR3 is CASSQVRRTYNEQFF. CDR3 DNA sequence: TGTGCCAGCAGCCAAGTTCGGCGAACCTACAATGAGCAGTTCTTC. The entire variable domain, with the rest obtained from reference TRBV14 and TRBJ2-1, is as follows: EAGVTQFPSHSVIEKGQTVTLRCDPISGHDNLYWYRRVMGKEIKFLLHFVKESKQDESGMPNNRFLAERTGGTYSTLKVQPAELEDSGVYFCASSQVRRTYNEQFFGPGTRLTVL.

This clone was detected once. The chain carries TRBV7-6 and TRBJ2-4; a possible D gene is TRBD1 (6 bases). V lost 6 bases, J lost 0 bases, and 12 bases lay in between. Germline assignment: CDR1 SGHVS and CDR2 FNYEAQ. The CDR3 is 15 amino acids. CDR3 DNA: TGTGCCAGCAGTCCTGGACAGCTAGCCAAAAACATTCAGTACTTC. Its protein product is CASSPGQLAKNIQYF.

The J gene is TRBJ1-2, the V gene TRBV5-6; maybe TRBD1 (5 bases). The CDR3 loop spans 14 amino acids. V was cut by 0 bases and J by 4 bases, with 10 bases left in between. Germline CDR1 reads SGHDT; CDR2 reads YYEEEE. The CDR3 DNA is TGTGCCAGCAGCTTGGTCGGGGGTGGCTATGGCTACACCTTC. It is translated as CASSLVGGGYGYTF.

This clone turned up a few times. The chain links TRBV2 to TRBJ2-6; 7 bases map to TRBD2. The CDR3 runs to 14 residues. Germline trimming cut 8 bases from V and 3 bases from J; bases unmatched to any gene: 4. Germline assignment: CDR1 SNHLY and CDR2 FYNNEI. CDR3 amino acids: CASGRGDGANVLTF. As DNA, the CDR3 is TGTGCCAGCGGCCGGGGGGATGGGGCCAACGTCCTGACTTTC.

The chain combines TRBV6-5 with TRBJ1-2; D not resolved. The CDR3 is 14 residues long. V dropped 0 bases and J dropped 6 bases, with 11 bases sitting between them. Germline CDR1 is MNHEY and CDR2 is SVGAGI. Here the CDR3 DNA reads TGTGCCAGCAGTTACTCCAGCTCCGGGAATGGCTACACCTTC. This encodes CASSYSSSGNGYTF.

V is TRBV7-8 and J is TRBJ1-2; D perhaps matches TRBD1 (6 bases). Germline CDR1 and CDR2: SGHVS and FQNEAQ. V gave up 5 bases and J gave up 6 bases, with 16 bases separating them. There are 14 residues in the CDR3. This CDR3 reads CASSRTEQGDGYTF. CDR3 in DNA: TGTGCCAGCAGCAGGACGGAACAGGGAGATGGCTACACCTTC.

The chain has TRBV5-1 and TRBJ1-2; TRBD1 is a possible D gene (5 bases). The CDR3 is 18 amino acids. V lost 4 bases and J 3 bases, leaving 25 bases between the germline ends. CDR1 is SGHRS and CDR2 is YFSETQ in the germline V gene. CDR3: CASSPERATARGDYGYTF. The CDR3 coding sequence is TGCGCCAGCAGCCCGGAGCGGGCGACAGCCCGTGGTGACTATGGCTACACCTTC.

This clone was seen just once. V usage is TRBV9 and J usage is TRBJ1-2, with no clear D. The CDR3 consists of 14 residues. Germline-derived CDR1 and CDR2 are SGDLS and YYNGEE. Deletions cut 2 bases from V and 4 bases from J, with 12 bases between. CDR3: CASSVTDGPYGYTF. CDR3 DNA sequence: TGTGCCAGCAGCGTCACGGACGGCCCCTATGGCTACACCTTC.

This chain links TRBV6-1 with TRBJ2-7; 8 bases are a match to TRBD1. V gave up 2 bases and J gave up 2 bases; unmatched junction bases: 8. The CDR3 has 16 residues. The germline CDR1 and CDR2 sequences are MNHNS and SASEGT. CDR3 region: CASSEILGTGPYEQYF. The CDR3 DNA reads TGTGCCAGCAGTGAAATCCTCGGGACAGGTCCCTACGAGCAGTACTTC.

This clone has only one observation. The V and J genes are TRBV9 and TRBJ2-7; D perhaps matches TRBD2 (5 bases). Trimming removed 0 bases from V and 1 base from J, with 11 bases in between. The CDR3 covers 15 residues. Looked up from germline, CDR1 is SGDLS and CDR2 is YYNGEE. The chain's CDR3 is CASSVAPGKSYEQYF. CDR3 nucleotides: TGTGCCAGCAGCGTAGCGCCGGGGAAGTCCTACGAGCAGTACTTC.

The genes are TRBV19 and TRBJ1-5; D is uncertain. CDR1 is LNHDA and CDR2 is SQIVND in the germline V gene (reference sequence). The length of the CDR3 is 13 residues. Trimming removed 5 bases from V and 1 base from J, with 6 bases in between. CDR3 bases: TGTGCCAGTAGTCAGAGAAGCAATCAGCCCCAGCATTTT. Protein: CASSQRSNQPQHF.

CDR3 DNA sequence: TGCGCCAGCAGACCACAGGGGTTTGAGACCCAGTACTTC. Residues: CASRPQGFETQYF. The V and J genes are TRBV4-1 and TRBJ2-5, with 7 positions matching TRBD1. CDR3 length equals 13 residues. Per the germline V gene, CDR1 is MGHRA and CDR2 is YSYEKL. Losses at the gene ends were 6 bases for V and 5 bases for J; bases not matched to a gene: 6.

V and J are TRBV7-6 and TRBJ2-7, with 7 bases fitting TRBD1. The CDR3 is 14 amino acids. The V gene end was trimmed by 5 bases and the J gene end by 2 bases; junction bases not matched to a gene: 6. The germline CDR1 and CDR2 sequences are SGHVS and FNYEAQ. CDR3: CASSLGGNAYEQYF. The CDR3 nucleotides read TGTGCCAGCAGCCTAGGGGGCAACGCCTACGAGCAGTACTTC. Looking up the rest from reference TRBV7-6 and TRBJ2-7 gives the full variable domain: GAGVSQSPRYKVTKRGQDVALRCDPISGHVSLYWYRQALGQGPEFLTYFNYEAQQDKSGLPNDRFSAERPEGSISTLTIQRTEQRDSAMYRCASSLGGNAYEQYFGPGTRLTVT.